This T cell receptor (beta chain) was recorded in a study of response to subunit inactivated influenza vaccine (dated by TCRdb to 2017 to 2018). About the investigation overall: The study used deep quantitative T cell receptor repertoire profiling to track responses to a trivalent subunit inactivated influenza vaccine.

This clonotype was detected only a few times. No antigen is known for it. Base quality data are lacking; no much larger clone is found one base away. Libraries were built with RT-PCR. Sequencing used an Illumina HiSeq 2500. In TCRdb, the public reads were trimmed at Q25 with fastp and aligned with MiXCR, with productive beta chains retained. Rows merge per CDR3 protein into single entries with the most common DNA and genes. The sample profile shows around 530,000 distinct CDR3 sequences; approximately 15% of them were found once. The ten most abundant clones make up less than 4% of the sample. The CDR3, from cysteine to phenylalanine, totals 15 residues. Of the read, only the CDR3 DNA is kept; its 45 bases are in frame from base 1. Trimming removed 4 bases from V and 5 bases from J, leaving 14 bases between the germline ends. The germline V gene supplies CDR1 MGHRA and CDR2 YSYEKL. What the research found in general, with its limitations: According to the authors, only a limited number of new T cells may be recruited by each seasonal influenza vaccination.

The rearrangement joined TRBV4-1 to TRBJ1-4, with the D gene too uncertain to name. The receptor comes from a man aged 50 to 69 who received an inactivated influenza vaccine. Donor details come from another sample of the same person, matched by shared clones. The sequenced sample was CD4+ T cells sorted from PBMCs, obtained 23 to 25 months after vaccination. CDR3 protein: CASSPGVTENEKLFF. The DNA is as follows: TGCGCCAGCAGCCCGGGTGTAACGGAGAATGAAAAACTGTTTTTT.